This T cell receptor beta chain derives from a study of OX40 agonist ivuxolimab in advanced cancers. Study context: Partial responses were observed in three patients, of whom one had hepatocellular carcinoma and two had cutaneous melanoma.

Libraries were prepared by immunoSEQ multiplex PCR; TCRdb keeps only in-frame clonotypes and omits some of them. The repertoire includes tens of thousands of clones, about 88% of them detected once, and roughly 11% sits in the top ten. The receptor was isolated from an adult with an advanced solid tumor such as melanoma, head and neck, liver or kidney cancer. The sample was CD4+ or CD8+ T cells sorted from blood, taken in a trial of the OX40 agonist ivuxolimab.

This CDR3 is CASSPRAGHYEQYF. CDR3 bases: TGTGCCAGTAGTCCCCGAGCGGGGCACTACGAGCAGTACTTC. J is TRBJ2-7 and V is TRBV19; 7 nucleotides match TRBD2. Germline V gene sequence: CDR1 LNHDA, CDR2 SQIVND (reference sequence). Losses at the gene ends were 5 bases for V and 3 bases for J; bases not matched to a gene: 7. This CDR3 contains 14 residues.